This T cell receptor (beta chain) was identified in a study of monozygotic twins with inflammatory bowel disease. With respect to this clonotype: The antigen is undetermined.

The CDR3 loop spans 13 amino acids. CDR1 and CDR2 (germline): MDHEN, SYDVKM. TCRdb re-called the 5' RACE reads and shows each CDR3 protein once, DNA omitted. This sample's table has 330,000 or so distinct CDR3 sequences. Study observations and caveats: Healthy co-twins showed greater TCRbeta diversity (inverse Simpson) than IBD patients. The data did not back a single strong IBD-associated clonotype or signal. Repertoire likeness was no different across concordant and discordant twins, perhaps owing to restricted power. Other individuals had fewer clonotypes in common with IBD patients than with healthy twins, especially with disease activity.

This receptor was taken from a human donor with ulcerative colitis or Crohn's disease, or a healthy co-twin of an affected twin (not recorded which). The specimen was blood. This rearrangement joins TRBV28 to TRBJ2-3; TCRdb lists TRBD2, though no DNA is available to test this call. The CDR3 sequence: CASTAGGGDTQYF.